This T cell receptor (beta chain) appears in the sequencing data of a study of T cell repertoires in cytomegalovirus infection (dated by TCRdb to the late 2010s). Some background on the complete study: Alongside well-studied HLA-B-restricted epitopes, the peptide stimulations were aimed at recently identified HLA-C-restricted CMV epitopes, whose presentation resists viral immunomodulation. Donor HLA type was relevant to the analysis, as public TCR beta signatures indicated carriage of CMV infection together with the matching HLA type.

TCRdb names Illumina HiSeq 1500 as the instrument used. Using fastp trimming at Q25 and MiXCR clonotype assembly, TCRdb reanalyzed the public sequencing data and kept in-frame beta chains. Entries are consolidated by CDR3 protein sequence, retaining the most common genes and DNA. The sample has 100,000 to 150,000 distinct CDR3 sequences on record, 25% to 35% of them singletons. The ten largest account for approximately 50% of the sample. The sample's treatment or condition label is to be understood as: in vitro stimulation with specific CMV peptide epitopes to enrich CMV-specific T cells. At the junction V is shortened by 2 bases and J by 1 base, with 7 bases in between. CDR1 and CDR2 are read off the germline V gene as MNHEY and SVGEGT. The CDR3 measures 14 amino acids from cysteine to phenylalanine. Of the read, only the CDR3 DNA is kept; its 42 bases are in frame from base 1. Overall study outcomes, separate from this receptor: The ex vivo response was dominated by HLA-C-restricted CMV-specific TCR beta clonotypes, which also provided the single most frequent clonotype in two of eight donors. Cumulative frequency of public TCR beta family members discriminated carriers of CMV infection plus the relevant HLA type in this cohort and an independent roughly 340-donor cohort.

A few counts support this clonotype. The clone's antigen remains unknown. No per-base quality is available; no much larger clone lies one base away. The input for sequencing was CD8+ T cells from cultured PBMCs, taken from culture after CMV antigen stimulation. The rearranged chain carries TRBV6-2 or TRBV6-3 and TRBJ2-3; no confident D gene assignment can be made. The sequence derives from a human donor in good health (CMV status not recorded). Some clones in this sample may be carry-over from other donors' samples. The nucleotides read TGTGCCAGCAGTTACGGGCAGCGCACAGATACGCAGTATTTT. This gives the protein CASSYGQRTDTQYF.